This T cell receptor beta chain appears in the sequencing data of a study of cytomegalovirus exposure and HLA in healthy donors. Study-level background: Across some 400 genotyped donors, about 81% landed in the Caucasian-associated ancestry cluster.

Deletions cut 2 bases from V and 7 bases from J, with 12 bases between. The CDR3 is 13 residues long. Germline CDR1 and CDR2: GTSNPN and SVGIG (reference sequence). The PCR employed 60 Vbeta primers together with 13 Jbeta primers. TCRdb's table, derived via immunoSEQ multiplex PCR, lists solely in-frame clones and lacks some. The sample contains some 150,000 clones, approximately 86% of which appear only once. Overall study findings and caveats: Earlier analysis looked at TCR beta V segments, and most were productive about 90% or about 30% of the time. Testing in vitro showed a few CMV-associated chains specific for CMV antigens.

On this clone itself: Its specificity is unknown.

The TCR comes from a woman between 50 and 59 years old in good health and CMV-seropositive. V gene TRBV30 combines with J gene TRBJ1-3; D is possibly TRBD1 (6 bases). The sample taken for sequencing was PBMCs. CDR3 nucleotides: TGTGCCTGGAGTATGGGGGCTCGGAACACCATATATTTT. Its translation: CAWSMGARNTIYF.